The 18 T cell receptor beta chains below were found in one sample sequenced in a study of blood T cells in healthy people across ages. With a J-beta primer mix and a sample-barcoded 5' primer, a second PCR ran about 7 to 11 cycles. Each CDR3 protein is one row after TCRdb ran MiXCR on the 5' RACE reads. The sample includes approximately 780,000 distinct CDR3 sequences, roughly 25% seen only once; the top ten take under 3%. The same specimen was also included in a second study, on T cells of mothers and their children.

Sequenced: blood. The receptors come from a boy younger than 18 in good health.

The chain links TRBV7-2 to TRBJ1-4; D uncertain. The V and J ends lost 1 base and 5 bases respectively, with 11 bases between them. Germline V gives CDR1 SGHTA, CDR2 FQGNSA. The CDR3 is 15 amino acids. CDR3: CASSLVDPGNEKLFF. The CDR3 nucleotides are TGTGCCAGCAGCTTAGTAGACCCTGGCAATGAAAAACTGTTTTTT.

This clonotype has ten or more counts. The chain couples TRBV6-5 to TRBJ2-5; D call uncertain. This CDR3 comprises 12 residues. CDR1 is MNHEY, CDR2 SVGAGI, per germline. V shed 4 bases and J shed 1 base, with 4 bases lying between them. CDR3 in DNA: TGTGCCAGCAGTTCGACCCAAGAGACCCAGTACTTC. Translating it yields CASSSTQETQYF.

This clonotype has just a few counts. CDR3 DNA sequence: TGCAGCGTTGCGGACAGGGGGGGTGAAAAACTGTTTTTT. This translates into CSVADRGGEKLFF. This rearrangement joins TRBV29-1 to TRBJ1-4; TRBD1 agrees at 10 bases. Germline V CDR1 and CDR2: SQVTM, ANQGSEA. Losses at the gene ends were 4 bases for V and 7 bases for J; bases not matched to a gene: 3. The CDR3 runs 13 residues.

This chain links TRBV12-3 or TRBV12-4 with TRBJ1-3; D unclear. V was clipped by 2 bases and J by 4 bases, with 15 bases between them. This CDR3 has 16 residues. The CDR3 DNA is TGTGCCAGCAGTTTAAATGGCGCAGATACCGGAAACACCATATATTTT. Translated: CASSLNGADTGNTIYF.

The chain couples TRBV28 to TRBJ1-3; maybe TRBD1 (5 bases). The CDR3 runs to 14 residues. V was pared by 7 bases and J by 4 bases, with 14 bases between. CDR1 and CDR2 (germline): MDHEN, SYDVKM. The DNA of the CDR3 is TGTGCCAGCACCCTGACAGCTTCGGGAAACACCATATATTTT. This gives the protein CASTLTASGNTIYF.

This chain joins TRBV10-3 and TRBJ2-2; D may be TRBD2 (6 bases). The germline V and J ends were trimmed by 6 bases and 0 bases, with 11 bases remaining between them. Per germline, CDR1 ENHRY and CDR2 SYGVKD. The CDR3 totals 15 residues. The CDR3 nucleotides read TGTGCCATCAGGCGGCGGGACCCGAACACCGGGGAGCTGTTTTTT. Its protein is CAIRRRDPNTGELFF.

This clonotype was counted only a few times. V gene TRBV20-1 combines with J gene TRBJ2-4; no firm D call. Per the germline V gene, CDR1 is DFQATT and CDR2 is SNEGSKA (reference sequence). The CDR3 loop spans 14 amino acids. Trimming took 0 bases from V and 8 from J, leaving 14 bases between them. As DNA, the CDR3 is TGCAGTGCTAGAGATGCCCGGATTTCCTACATTCAGTACTTC. Protein sequence: CSARDARISYIQYF.

There are a few counts of this clonotype. The chain carries TRBV2 and TRBJ2-5; no clear D gene. CDR1 SNHLY and CDR2 FYNNEI come from the germline V gene. The CDR3 covers 15 residues. Trimming removed 3 bases at V and 0 bases at J, with 11 bases between. This chain's CDR3 is CASSEDTAYQETQYF. The CDR3 nucleotides read TGTGCCAGCAGTGAGGATACAGCGTACCAAGAGACCCAGTACTTC.

V and J are TRBV20-1 and TRBJ2-5, with D maybe TRBD2 (5 bases). Germline V gene data show CDR1 as DFQATT and CDR2 as SNEGSKA (reference sequence). This CDR3 is built from 13 residues. The V end lost 4 bases, the J end lost 1 base, and 10 bases lay between the germline ends. This chain's CDR3 is CSAISSIQETQYF. The CDR3 DNA reads TGCAGTGCTATATCTAGCATCCAAGAGACCCAGTACTTC.

The sample holds a few counts of this clonotype. The chain carries TRBV9 and TRBJ1-1, with D possibly matching TRBD1 (6 bases). With 2 bases removed from V and 12 bases from J, the gap between germline ends came to 17 bases. The CDR3 length is 13 residues. CDR1 and CDR2 from the germline V gene are SGDLS and YYNGEE. CDR3 in DNA: TGTGCCAGCAGCGTGGGGGGGCAGGGCGTTTCTTTCTTT. It translates to CASSVGGQGVSFF.

This chain connects TRBV12-3 or TRBV12-4 to TRBJ1-1, with a tentative D call TRBD1 (5 bases). V was shortened by 5 bases and J by 10 bases, with 14 bases between the two germline ends. This CDR3 contains 12 residues. In nucleotides, the CDR3 is TGTGCCAGCAGTGGGGGTTGGGGGAGAGCTTTCTTT. Protein: CASSGGWGRAFF.

This clonotype was seen only a few times. The chain couples TRBV21-1 to TRBJ2-5; TRBD1 was called by the table and not checked on the DNA. The closer fit of TRBJ2-1 to the DNA end suggests the J call may be wrong. TRBV21-1 is a pseudogene locus. The CDR3 is 16 amino acids. CDR3 loop: CASSAPGTGHKDEQFF. The CDR3 DNA reads TGTGCCAGCAGCGCGCCCGGGACAGGACATAAGGATGAGCAGTTCTTC.

The rearrangement uses TRBV6-1 and TRBJ2-3, with TRBD2 matching over 9 bases. The CDR3 has 14 residues. CDR1 MNHNS and CDR2 SASEGT come from the germline V gene. V lost 7 bases, J lost 4 bases, and 6 bases stayed unmatched. CDR3 region: CASTGTSFPDTQYF. CDR3 nucleotides: TGTGCCAGCACCGGGACTAGCTTCCCAGATACGCAGTATTTT.

V and J are TRBV5-5 and TRBJ1-6; no clear D. The ends were cut back, 4 bases at V and 6 bases at J, with 17 bases in the middle. The CDR3 has 16 residues. The germline CDR1 and CDR2 sequences are SGHKS and YYEKEE (reference sequence). The CDR3 DNA reads TGTGCCAGCAGCGGCGTCCGGGCTAATGGTAATTCACCCCTCCACTTT. As protein: CASSGVRANGNSPLHF.

This clonotype was counted a few times. The rearrangement uses TRBV12-5 and TRBJ2-5; 9 bases are a match to TRBD1. The ends lost 3 bases at V and 5 bases at J; junction bases unmatched: 10. Per the germline V gene, CDR1 is LGHNT and CDR2 is FRNRAP. The CDR3 runs 16 residues. The CDR3: CASGFGQGRRGETQYF. Here the CDR3 DNA reads TGTGCTAGTGGTTTCGGACAGGGGAGGAGAGGGGAGACCCAGTACTTC.

This clonotype was seen only a few times. The chain uses TRBV6-4 and TRBJ2-1; D may be TRBD1 or TRBD2 (5 bases each). Germline lookup yields CDR1 MRHNA and CDR2 SNTAGT. V lost 6 bases and J lost 7, with 13 bases in between. This CDR3 has 13 amino acids. The CDR3 DNA reads TGTGCCAGCAGCCGGGACCGGAGTAATGAGCAGTTCTTC. Translation gives CASSRDRSNEQFF.

The V call is TRBV29-1, the J call TRBJ2-1; D uncertain. Germline V gene sequence: CDR1 SQVTM, CDR2 ANQGSEA. Trimming pared 7 bases from V and 0 bases from J, leaving 10 bases between. CDR3 size: 13 residues. The CDR3 DNA sequence: TGCAGCGACCGGACGGGCTCCTACAATGAGCAGTTCTTC. Its protein product is CSDRTGSYNEQFF.

This clonotype came up a few times. The rearrangement links TRBV12-3 or TRBV12-4 to TRBJ2-5, with 7 bases aligning to TRBD2. The J call may not be correct, given that the DNA end is closer to TRBJ2-1. CDR3 size: 13 residues. The CDR3 DNA reads TGTGCCAGCGCTCAACGGGGAGGGAATGAGCAGTTCTTC. Protein product: CASAQRGGNEQFF.